Included here is one TCR beta chain sequence, with context. Original processing notes: Amplification of reference gene primers was used by the study to estimate nucleated cell counts. This table comes from immunoSEQ multiplex PCR, and its TCRdb copy is limited to in-frame clones, with some not included. V, J and clone size are taken as reported in that table, and D and trimming were inferred from the DNA itself. The top ten hold approximately 10% of the sample, which has a few hundred thousand clones, around 83% seen once. The data are from a study of blood T cell repertoires in COVID-19. The CDR3 is 17 residues long. The germline gives CDR1 MNHEY, CDR2 SVGEGT. V lost 6 bases to trimming and J lost 0 bases; unmatched junction nucleotides: 10.

The TCR comes from a man aged 45 to 65 with active or convalescent COVID-19. Sequenced input: peripheral blood. This sequence joins TRBV6-2 or TRBV6-3 and TRBJ1-4; 7 nucleotides line up with TRBD1. The CDR3: CASSPSGTVATNEKLFF. CDR3 in DNA: TGTGCCAGCAGCCCTTCCGGGACAGTTGCAACTAATGAAAAACTGTTTTTT.